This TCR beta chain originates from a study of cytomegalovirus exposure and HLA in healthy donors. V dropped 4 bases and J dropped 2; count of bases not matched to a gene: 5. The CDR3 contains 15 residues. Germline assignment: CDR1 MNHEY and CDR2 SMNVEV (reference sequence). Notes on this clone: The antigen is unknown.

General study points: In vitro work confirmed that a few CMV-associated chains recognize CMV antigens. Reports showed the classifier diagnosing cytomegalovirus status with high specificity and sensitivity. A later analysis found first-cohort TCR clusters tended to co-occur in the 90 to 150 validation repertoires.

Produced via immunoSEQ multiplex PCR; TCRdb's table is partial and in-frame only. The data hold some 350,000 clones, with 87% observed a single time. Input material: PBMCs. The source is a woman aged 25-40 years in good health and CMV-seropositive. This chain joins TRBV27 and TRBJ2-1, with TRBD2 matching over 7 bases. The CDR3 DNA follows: TGTGCCAGCAGTTCTCGGGGGAGGGCCTACAATGAGCAGTTCTTC. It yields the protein CASSSRGRAYNEQFF.